The 26 T cell receptor beta chains below come from one sample, sequenced in a study of CD8 T cells in ankylosing spondylitis (dated by TCRdb to the late 2010s). Paper-wide results and their limitations: A TCR beta motif made up of several highly homologous amino acid variants appeared to be characteristic of blood from ankylosing spondylitis patients.

Receptor amplification or capture employed 5' RACE. This sample was sequenced with an Illumina HiSeq 2500. Clones were called with MiXCR by TCRdb after fastp trimmed the public reads at Q25, and only in-frame beta chains were retained. Here each entry gathers all rows of one CDR3 protein and keeps the most common genes and DNA. In this sample the table shows approximately 140,000 distinct CDR3 sequences, 17% of which occur a single time. The top ten clonotypes cover 30% to 35% of the sample. No antigen has been assigned to these receptors. Specimen: blood, either unsorted or a sorted T cell fraction (not recorded which). These receptors were taken from a male donor with ankylosing spondylitis.

This clonotype appeared a few times. The chain has TRBV9 and TRBJ1-1; 7 positions match TRBD1. Trimming at V came to 3 bases and at J to 0 bases, leaving 11 bases not matched to a gene. The germline V gene encodes CDR1 SGDLS and CDR2 YYNGEE. CDR3 length: 17 amino acids. CDR3 sequence reads: CASSGDRAVGVNTEAFF. The CDR3 DNA follows: TGTGCCAGCAGCGGCGACAGGGCTGTCGGTGTGAACACTGAAGCTTTCTTT.

This clonotype turned up a few times. The genes are TRBV20-1 and TRBJ2-1, with D possibly TRBD2 on 6 matching bases. With 5 bases removed from V and 3 bases from J, the gap between germline ends came to 20 bases. The CDR3 has 16 residues. The V gene's germline CDR1 is DFQATT and CDR2 SNEGSKA (reference sequence). This CDR3 reads CSAPGELASGYNEQFF. The CDR3 DNA is TGCAGTGCTCCCGGGGAACTAGCTTCCGGCTACAATGAGCAGTTCTTC.

A few counts support this clonotype. The chain recombines TRBV4-1 with TRBJ2-7, with 7 bases matching TRBD2. Trimming took 1 base from V and 5 from J; bases not matched to a gene: 2. Germline CDR1 and CDR2: MGHRA and YSYEKL. The CDR3 loop spans 13 amino acids. The CDR3 is CASSQASGDEQYF. The CDR3 DNA follows: TGCGCCAGCAGCCAAGCTAGCGGCGACGAGCAGTACTTC.

A few counts support this clonotype. Written as DNA, the CDR3 is TGCAGCGAATACGATCGGGGCAATGAGCAGTTCTTC. Translating gives CSEYDRGNEQFF. The genes are TRBV29-1 and TRBJ2-1, with a possible D match to TRBD2 (5 bases). V was cut by 7 bases and J by 6 bases, with 13 bases left in between. The CDR3 totals 12 residues. CDR1 is SQVTM and CDR2 is ANQGSEA in the germline V gene.

This clonotype was observed a few times. The rearrangement links TRBV7-9 to TRBJ2-7; 7 bases align to TRBD1. Germline V CDR1 and CDR2: SEHNR, FQNEAQ (reference sequence). Trimming took 5 bases from V and 4 from J; bases not matched to a gene: 5. There are 13 residues in the CDR3. CDR3 amino acids: CASSEGDRYEQYF. CDR3 bases: TGTGCCAGCAGCGAGGGGGACAGATACGAGCAGTACTTC.

This clonotype has just a few counts. The J gene is TRBJ2-2, the V gene TRBV14, with D hard to call. In germline, CDR1 is SGHDN, CDR2 FVKESK. Between the trimmed V and J ends, which lost 3 bases and 4 bases, there was a span of 6 bases. There are 13 residues in the CDR3. CDR3 amino acids: CASSHPGTGELFF. The CDR3 DNA is TGTGCCAGCAGCCACCCGGGCACCGGGGAGCTGTTTTTT.

The chain has TRBV20-1 and TRBJ2-7; 8 bases align to TRBD2. The CDR3 covers 16 residues. The V gene end was trimmed by 5 bases and the J gene end by 3 bases; junction bases not matched to a gene: 15. Germline CDR1 DFQATT, CDR2 SNEGSKA (reference sequence). CDR3 in amino acids: CSAPAGGPSALYEQYF. CDR3 DNA sequence: TGCAGTGCTCCCGCGGGGGGCCCATCAGCCCTCTACGAGCAGTACTTC.

This chain joins TRBV19 and TRBJ2-7; D might be TRBD1 or TRBD2, each matching 5 bases. Trimming pared 3 bases from V and 2 bases from J, leaving 17 bases between. This CDR3 is built from 16 residues. Germline V gene lookup returns CDR1 LNHDA and CDR2 SQIVND (reference sequence). The DNA of the CDR3 is TGTGCCAGTAGTATCCCGGGACCATACTCCCCCTACGAGCAGTACTTC. It translates to CASSIPGPYSPYEQYF. The entire variable domain, with the rest obtained from reference TRBV19 and TRBJ2-7, is as follows: DGGITQSPKYLFRKEGQNVTLSCEQNLNHDAMYWYRQDPGQGLRLIYYSQIVNDFQKGDIAEGYSVSREKKESFPLTVTSAQKNPTAFYLCASSIPGPYSPYEQYFGPGTRLTVT.

The table lists this clonotype with many counts. J is TRBJ1-2 and V is TRBV14, with D hard to call. Trimming stripped 1 base from V and 5 bases from J, with 11 bases between. This CDR3 comprises 14 residues. CDR1 is SGHDN, CDR2 FVKESK, per germline. Written as DNA, the CDR3 is TGTGCCAGCAGCCAAGCTTCTTCTGCGTATGGCTACACCTTC. This translates into CASSQASSAYGYTF.

The chain has TRBV7-2 and TRBJ2-1; tentatively, D is TRBD1 (5 bases). CDR3 length: 16 residues. Deletions cut 1 base from V and 5 bases from J, with 15 bases between. The germline V gene encodes CDR1 SGHTA and CDR2 FQGNSA. As DNA, the CDR3 is TGTGCCAGCAGCTTAGTAGGGGCACGAGTTGACAATGAGCAGTTCTTC. It codes for CASSLVGARVDNEQFF.

This clonotype turned up a few times. CDR3 sequence (DNA): TGCAGCGTTGAAGATTATTCCTACAATGAGCAGTTCTTC. This translates into CSVEDYSYNEQFF. The chain recombines TRBV29-1 with TRBJ2-1, with unresolved D. V lost 0 bases and J 1 base, leaving 4 bases between the germline ends. This CDR3 comprises 13 residues. From germline, CDR1 is SQVTM and CDR2 ANQGSEA.

This chain joins TRBV7-3 and TRBJ2-3; 7 bases are shared with TRBD1. This CDR3 has 13 amino acids. The V segment lost 5 bases and the J segment 4 bases; nucleotides outside the gene matches: 3. Per the germline V gene, CDR1 is SGHTA and CDR2 is FQGTGA. CDR3 in DNA: TGTGCCAGCAGCGCGACAGGGTCAGATACGCAGTATTTT. This sequence encodes CASSATGSDTQYF.

A few counts support this clonotype. The rearrangement joins TRBV5-6 to TRBJ2-1; D perhaps matches TRBD2 (6 bases). The germline CDR1 and CDR2 sequences are SGHDT and YYEEEE. V was cut by 3 bases and J by 7 bases, with 11 bases left in between. This CDR3 is built from 13 residues. The DNA of the CDR3 is TGTGCCAGCAGCTCGGGGGACGGGAATGAGCAGTTCTTC. It is translated as CASSSGDGNEQFF.

This clonotype was counted a few times. The CDR3 spells CASSASPGELFF. The CDR3 bases are TGTGCCAGCAGCGCCAGCCCCGGGGAGCTGTTTTTT. J is TRBJ2-2 and V is TRBV9; no clear D gene. The CDR3 spans 12 residues. V was shortened by 3 bases and J by 6 bases, with 6 bases between the two germline ends. Per germline, CDR1 SGDLS and CDR2 YYNGEE.

The chain has TRBV28 and TRBJ1-3, with D perhaps TRBD1 (5 bases). Germline loops: CDR1 MDHEN, CDR2 SYDVKM. The CDR3 runs to 15 residues. V was pared by 5 bases and J by 2 bases, with 13 bases between. CDR3 bases: TGTGCCAGCAGTCCGTATCGACAGACTGGAAACACCATATATTTT. Its translation: CASSPYRQTGNTIYF. Full variable domain (rest looked up from reference TRBV28 and TRBJ1-3): DVKVTQSSRYLVKRTGEKVFLECVQDMDHENMFWYRQDPGLGLRLIYFSYDVKMKEKGDIPEGYSVSREKKERFSLILESASTNQTSMYLCASSPYRQTGNTIYFGEGSWLTVV.

This chain uses TRBV3-1 with TRBJ2-1; 10 bases agree with TRBD2. V was pared by 1 base and J by 4 bases, with 7 bases of the junction left unmatched. The CDR3 runs 17 residues. Germline V gene sequence: CDR1 LGHDT, CDR2 YNNKEL (reference sequence). The CDR3 DNA follows: TGTGCCAGCAGCCAAGGGCGGCTAGCGGGAGAGTACAATGAGCAGTTCTTC. Translated: CASSQGRLAGEYNEQFF.

The chain links TRBV28 to TRBJ2-7; D tentatively fits TRBD1 or TRBD2 (5 bases each). Germline V gives CDR1 MDHEN, CDR2 SYDVKM. Trimming removed 3 bases at V and 2 bases at J, with 11 bases between. CDR3 length: 14 residues. CDR3 sequence reads: CASSFRQGPYEQYF. The CDR3 DNA is TGTGCCAGCAGTTTCCGGCAGGGACCCTACGAGCAGTACTTC.

The CDR3 region has the DNA TGTGCCAGCACCACAGGGCAGGGGGGTCAGCCCCAGCATTTT. It is translated as CASTTGQGGQPQHF. The chain joins TRBV27 to TRBJ1-5; 7 bases match TRBD1. V was clipped by 7 bases and J by 6 bases; unmatched bases: 9. This CDR3 comprises 14 residues. Germline V CDR1 and CDR2: MNHEY, SMNVEV (reference sequence).

This rearrangement joins TRBV9 to TRBJ2-3; no reliable D call. This CDR3 contains 13 residues. Trimming pared 0 bases from V and 6 bases from J, leaving 8 bases between. CDR1 is SGDLS and CDR2 is YYNGEE in the germline V gene. The CDR3 here is CASSVGPPDTQYF. The CDR3 DNA follows: TGTGCCAGCAGCGTAGGACCACCGGATACGCAGTATTTT.

This chain uses TRBV7-2 with TRBJ2-1; perhaps TRBD1 as D (6 bases). The CDR3 is made up of 16 amino acids. Germline values: CDR1 SGHTA, CDR2 FQGNSA. The V and J ends lost 5 bases and 6 bases respectively, with 20 bases between them. DNA of the CDR3: TGTGCCAGCAGCGACCCCAGGGGACGCGCTGGCAATGAGCAGTTCTTC. Translating it yields CASSDPRGRAGNEQFF.

The chain employs TRBV28 and TRBJ2-4; TRBD1 is a possible D gene (6 bases). V lost 6 bases and J lost 6, with 18 bases in between. The length of the CDR3 is 15 residues. In germline, CDR1 is MDHEN, CDR2 SYDVKM. CDR3 sequence (DNA): TGTGCCAGCAGGTCAACAGTGGGGGCTGGAAACATTCAGTACTTC. It yields the protein CASRSTVGAGNIQYF.

The V gene is TRBV4-3, the J gene TRBJ2-1; possibly TRBD2 for D (6 bases). Germline CDR1 reads LGHNA; CDR2 reads YSLEER. The CDR3 sequence is 16 residues long. Trimming removed 4 bases from V and 0 bases from J, with 13 bases in between. The CDR3 nucleotides read TGCGCCAGCAGCCCCCCGGGACTCTACTCCTACAATGAGCAGTTCTTC. The encoded protein is CASSPPGLYSYNEQFF.

The rearrangement uses TRBV27 and TRBJ2-2; 9 positions match TRBD2. The J segment lost 5 bases and the V segment lost 2 bases, leaving 3 bases of the junction unmatched. In germline, CDR1 is MNHEY, CDR2 SMNVEV (reference sequence). The CDR3 has 15 residues. The DNA of the CDR3 is TGTGCCAGCAGTTTAGTAGCGGGAGTAACCGGGGAGCTGTTTTTT. It codes for CASSLVAGVTGELFF.

The table lists this clonotype with a few counts. A much more abundant neighbour one base away suggests this may be a read error. The J gene is TRBJ2-3, the V gene TRBV27; D gene ambiguous. Germline V lookup: CDR1 MNHEY, CDR2 SMNVEV (reference sequence). This CDR3 contains 11 residues. The V end lost 2 bases, the J end lost 4 bases, and 1 base lay between the germline ends. CDR3 nucleotide sequence: TGTGCCAGCAGTTTACCAGATACGCAGTATTTT. Translating gives CASSLPDTQYF.

This clonotype was counted many times. The rearrangement joins TRBV4-3 to TRBJ2-1, with D perhaps TRBD1 (6 bases). V lost 2 bases and J 2 bases, leaving 10 bases between the germline ends. This CDR3 comprises 15 residues. Germline V gene lookup returns CDR1 LGHNA and CDR2 YSLEER. CDR3 amino acids: CASSQQQGPYNEQFF. The CDR3, as DNA: TGCGCCAGCAGCCAACAGCAGGGGCCCTACAATGAGCAGTTCTTC.

The V call is TRBV18, the J call TRBJ2-7; the D call may be TRBD1 or TRBD2 (5 bases each). The germline gives CDR1 KGHSH, CDR2 LQKENI. Trimming pared 0 bases from V and 4 bases from J, leaving 13 bases between. This CDR3 has 15 amino acids. The CDR3 DNA reads as TGTGCCAGCTCACCACCGGGACCCTTAATTTACGAGCAGTACTTC. Its protein product is CASSPPGPLIYEQYF.